These 27 T cell receptor beta chains were sequenced from one sample in a study of blood T cell repertoires in COVID-19. Assay used: immunoSEQ multiplex PCR; TCRdb lists only in-frame clones, some missing. The sample has about 49,000 clones; around 82% are singletons. The sequenced sample was peripheral blood. Receptors originate from a human donor in a cohort sampled during active COVID-19.

V usage is TRBV4-3 and J usage is TRBJ2-7, with D tentatively TRBD2 (5 bases). The CDR3 covers 14 residues. V lost 0 bases to trimming and J lost 2 bases, with 8 bases between them. Germline V gene sequence: CDR1 LGHNA, CDR2 YSLEER. Here the CDR3 reads CASSQEQRTYEQYF. The CDR3 bases are TGCGCCAGCAGCCAAGAGCAGCGGACCTACGAGCAGTACTTC.

This clone was found once. This chain connects TRBV20-1 to TRBJ1-4; weak D call: TRBD1 (5 bases). Germline loops: CDR1 DFQATT, CDR2 SNEGSKA (reference sequence). The germline V and J ends were trimmed by 5 bases and 10 bases, with 8 bases remaining between them. This CDR3 spans 10 amino acids. The CDR3 here is CSALTGKLFF. CDR3 sequence (DNA): TGCAGTGCTCTCACAGGAAAACTGTTTTTT.

This chain's CDR3 is CASTSGTMSFNQPQHF. The CDR3 DNA is TGTGCCAGCACCTCCGGTACCATGTCGTTCAATCAGCCCCAGCATTTT. The chain employs TRBV28 and TRBJ1-5; D not resolved. Germline V gene sequence: CDR1 MDHEN, CDR2 SYDVKM. The CDR3 sequence is 16 residues long. V lost 7 bases and J 3 bases, leaving 19 bases between the germline ends.

The chain carries TRBV6-6 and TRBJ1-1; TRBD1 matches at 7 bases. Trimming at V came to 5 bases and at J to 0 bases, leaving 9 bases not matched to a gene. Germline V gene sequence: CDR1 MNHNY, CDR2 SVGAGI (reference sequence). The CDR3 sequence is 16 residues long. In nucleotides, the CDR3 is TGTGCCAGCAGTAAAAGGGACAGAACAATGAACACTGAAGCTTTCTTT. It translates to CASSKRDRTMNTEAFF.

The genes are TRBV3-1 (or the pseudogene TRBV3-2) and TRBJ1-3, with D hard to call. Trimming shortened V by 6 bases and J by 3 bases, and 9 bases separated the two germline ends. This CDR3 is 13 amino acids long. Germline loops: CDR1 LGHDT, CDR2 YNNKEL (reference sequence). CDR3 coding DNA: TGTGCCAGCAGTCAGTATGATGGAAACACCATATATTTT. This sequence encodes CASSQYDGNTIYF.

The chain joins TRBV11-2 to TRBJ1-3; D not certain. The CDR3 loop spans 14 amino acids. Per the germline V gene, CDR1 is SGHAT and CDR2 is FQNNGV. Trimming stripped 6 bases from V and 2 bases from J, with 11 bases between. The CDR3 nucleotides are TGTGCCAGCAGATCCTCAGATGCTGGAAACACCATATATTTT. Encoded protein: CASRSSDAGNTIYF. The variable domain in full, completed from reference TRBV11-2 and TRBJ1-3, reads EAGVAQSPRYKIIEKRQSVAFWCNPISGHATLYWYQQILGQGPKLLIQFQNNGVVDDSQLPKDRFSAERLKGVDSTLKIQPAKLEDSAVYLCASRSSDAGNTIYFGEGSWLTVV.

This sequence joins TRBV6-2 or TRBV6-3 and TRBJ2-6; the D gene is possibly TRBD1 (6 bases). Trimming cost V 2 bases and J 2 bases, with 19 bases left between them. Germline V gene lookup returns CDR1 MNHEY and CDR2 SVGEGT. The CDR3 extends over 19 amino acids. CDR3 nucleotides: TGTGCCAGCAGTTACGCGACAGGTAGAGGGACCGCTGGGGCCAACGTCCTGACTTTC. This translates into CASSYATGRGTAGANVLTF.

The chain employs TRBV28 and TRBJ2-7; 12 bases agree with TRBD1. Trimming took 4 bases from V and 2 from J; bases not matched to a gene: 12. Germline lookup yields CDR1 MDHEN and CDR2 SYDVKM. The CDR3 is 18 amino acids. The CDR3 DNA sequence: TGTGCCAGCAGTTGGTTCGGGACAGGGGGCTCCCCTGCCTACGAGCAGTACTTC. Amino acid sequence: CASSWFGTGGSPAYEQYF.

This clone was seen once. This chain uses TRBV28 with TRBJ2-1, with TRBD2 matching 11 bases. Germline V gene data show CDR1 as MDHEN and CDR2 as SYDVKM. V lost 3 bases and J lost 7; bases outside the gene matches: 11. This CDR3 is built from 17 residues. In DNA, the CDR3 is TGTGCCAGCAGTTTCCCCCGCCTCACTAGCGGGAGAAATGAGCAGTTCTTC. Its protein is CASSFPRLTSGRNEQFF.

V and J are TRBV5-1 and TRBJ2-7; 10 bases are shared with TRBD2. The V gene end was trimmed by 4 bases and the J gene end by 4 bases; junction bases not matched to a gene: 8. Germline CDR1 SGHRS, CDR2 YFSETQ. The CDR3 spans 15 residues. The CDR3 DNA follows: TGCGCCAGCAGCCCATCGAGCGGGAGGGCATACGAGCAGTACTTC. Amino acids: CASSPSSGRAYEQYF.

The chain is built from TRBV7-6 and TRBJ2-5; a weak D match, TRBD1 (6 bases). The CDR3 consists of 13 residues. The V gene lost 2 bases and the J gene lost 4 bases, with 8 bases spanning the gap. The germline V gene has CDR1 SGHVS and CDR2 FNYEAQ. In DNA form, the CDR3 reads TGTGCCAGCAGCTTAACCAGGGGAGAGACCCAGTACTTC. Translating it yields CASSLTRGETQYF.

This clone was detected only once. V and J are TRBV10-3 and TRBJ2-1; 8 bases fit TRBD2. There are 16 residues in the CDR3. The V and J ends lost 4 bases and 0 bases, in that order; junction bases with no gene match: 5. The germline V gene has CDR1 ENHRY and CDR2 SYGVKD. CDR3 DNA: TGTGCCATCAGTGGAAAGAGCGGGAGCTCCTACAATGAGCAGTTCTTC. Its protein product is CAISGKSGSSYNEQFF.

The rearrangement links TRBV5-1 to TRBJ1-4; 8 bases are a match to TRBD1. V trimming: 3 bases; J trimming: 7 bases; junction bases outside the gene matches: 8. CDR3 length: 15 amino acids. Germline CDR1 SGHRS, CDR2 YFSETQ. The CDR3 bases are TGCGCCAGCAGCTCCCAGGGGGCGCGGGGTGAAAAACTGTTTTTT. Translation: CASSSQGARGEKLFF.

The J gene is TRBJ2-3, the V gene TRBV6-4, with D possibly matching TRBD1 (8 bases). Germline lookup yields CDR1 MRHNA and CDR2 SNTAGT. Deletions cut 3 bases from V and 3 bases from J, with 16 bases between. The CDR3 loop spans 16 amino acids. The CDR3 DNA reads as TGTGCCAGCAGTGAACGACACAGGGGGGGGACAGATACGCAGTATTTT. Its translation is CASSERHRGGTDTQYF.

The genes are TRBV9 and TRBJ1-1; no definite D call. V gave up 4 bases and J gave up 4 bases, with 11 bases separating them. The germline CDR1 and CDR2 sequences are SGDLS and YYNGEE. The CDR3 spans 13 residues. The CDR3 region is CASSPPGGTEAFF. As DNA, the CDR3 is TGTGCCAGCAGCCCCCCAGGTGGCACTGAAGCTTTCTTT.

V is TRBV19 and J is TRBJ2-5; 8 positions match TRBD2. The CDR3 is made up of 14 amino acids. The V and J ends lost 6 bases and 2 bases, in that order; junction bases with no gene match: 5. CDR1 is LNHDA, CDR2 SQIVND, per germline (reference sequence). DNA of the CDR3: TGTGCCAGTAGGTCTAGCGGGTCACAAGAGACCCAGTACTTC. Its translation is CASRSSGSQETQYF.

This sequence joins TRBV5-6 and TRBJ2-2; D unresolved. Trimming stripped 1 base from V and 4 bases from J, with 5 bases between. The length of the CDR3 is 13 residues. Per the germline V gene, CDR1 is SGHDT and CDR2 is YYEEEE. This chain's CDR3 is CASSLISTGELFF. DNA for the CDR3: TGTGCCAGCAGCTTGATCTCCACCGGGGAGCTGTTTTTT.

The chain combines TRBV30 with TRBJ1-2; a possible D gene is TRBD1 (5 bases). CDR1 is GTSNPN and CDR2 is SVGIG in the germline V gene (reference sequence). The ends were cut back, 4 bases at V and 1 base at J, with 10 bases in the middle. The CDR3 has 13 amino acids. CDR3 amino acids: CAWIPQVNYGYTF. CDR3 sequence (DNA): TGTGCCTGGATACCACAGGTTAACTATGGCTACACCTTC.

The J gene is TRBJ1-3, the V gene TRBV7-2; D might be TRBD1 (5 bases). V gave up 6 bases and J gave up 7 bases, with 16 bases separating them. Per germline, CDR1 SGHTA and CDR2 FQGNSA. The CDR3 runs to 14 residues. The CDR3 loop is CASSPGSRANTIYF. In DNA, the CDR3 is TGTGCCAGCAGTCCCGGGAGCAGGGCGAACACCATATATTTT.

The chain uses TRBV18 and TRBJ1-2, with no clear D. CDR3 length equals 16 residues. V dropped 3 bases and J dropped 3 bases, with 17 bases sitting between them. From germline, CDR1 is KGHSH and CDR2 LQKENI. The chain's CDR3 is CASSPRITPDYYGYTF. In DNA, the CDR3 is TGTGCCAGCTCACCGCGGATAACACCAGACTACTATGGCTACACCTTC. The full variable domain, in which reference TRBV18 and TRBJ1-2 provide the parts outside the CDR3, is NAGVMQNPRHLVRRRGQEARLRCSPMKGHSHVYWYRQLPEEGLKFMVYLQKENIIDESGMPKERFSAEFPKEGPSILRIQQVVRGDSAAYFCASSPRITPDYYGYTFGSGTRLTVV.

The chain has TRBV28 and TRBJ1-1, with D unclear. This CDR3 is 14 amino acids long. In germline, CDR1 is MDHEN, CDR2 SYDVKM. V dropped 2 bases and J dropped 3 bases, with 10 bases sitting between them. Here the CDR3 DNA reads TGTGCCAGCAGTTTAGACCGGAGGGACACTGAAGCTTTCTTT. Its translation: CASSLDRRDTEAFF.

The V and J genes are TRBV9 and TRBJ1-1; a weak D match, TRBD1 (6 bases). V was cut by 7 bases and J by 2 bases, with 15 bases left in between. Germline loops: CDR1 SGDLS, CDR2 YYNGEE. This CDR3 region has 14 residues. The CDR3 spells CASALGGVNTEAFF. DNA for the CDR3: TGTGCCAGCGCTCTAGGGGGGGTTAACACTGAAGCTTTCTTT. The whole variable domain, filled in from reference TRBV9 and TRBJ1-1, reads DSGVTQTPKHLITATGQRVTLRCSPRSGDLSVYWYQQSLDQGLQFLIQYYNGEERAKGNILERFSAQQFPDLHSELNLSSLELGDSALYFCASALGGVNTEAFFGQGTRLTVV.

The genes are TRBV7-3 and TRBJ2-2, with 8 bases lining up with TRBD1. The trim removed 6 bases at V and 1 base at J, leaving 7 bases unmatched. This CDR3 comprises 16 residues. Germline V gene data show CDR1 as SGHTA and CDR2 as FQGTGA. DNA for the CDR3: TGTGCCAGCAGATCTCAGGGGGCGTTGAACACCGGGGAGCTGTTTTTT. It codes for CASRSQGALNTGELFF.

For the CDR3, the DNA is TGTGCCAGCAGCTTAGGGGGGGGGCCCTACGAGCAGTACTTC. It encodes CASSLGGGPYEQYF. V gene TRBV7-2 combines with J gene TRBJ2-7, with D maybe TRBD2 (7 bases). V was cut by 1 base and J by 2 bases, with 9 bases left in between. Looked up from germline, CDR1 is SGHTA and CDR2 is FQGNSA. This CDR3 is 14 amino acids long.

CDR3 nucleotide sequence: TGCAGCGTTGCGGAAGGGACAGGGGGTTACGAGCAGTACTTC. It encodes CSVAEGTGGYEQYF. The chain employs TRBV29-1 and TRBJ2-7, with 11 bases matching TRBD1. Germline CDR1 SQVTM, CDR2 ANQGSEA. The CDR3 consists of 14 residues. The junction had 6 bases not matched to a gene; V was cut back by 4 bases and J by 4 bases.

V gene TRBV3-1 (or the pseudogene TRBV3-2) combines with J gene TRBJ2-5, with D possibly TRBD2 on 6 matching bases. The J call could be wrong; TRBJ2-7 is a better fit for the DNA end. The CDR3 is 15 residues long. The germline gives CDR1 LGHDT, CDR2 YNNKEL (reference sequence). DNA for the CDR3: TGTGCCAGCAGCCAAGATATTCGGGGAGGAGACGAGCAGTACTTC. Its protein product is CASSQDIRGGDEQYF.

This clone was counted once. V and J are TRBV19 and TRBJ1-1; a weak D match, TRBD1 (5 bases). Trimming pared 5 bases from V and 0 bases from J, leaving 13 bases between. Germline CDR1 LNHDA, CDR2 SQIVND (reference sequence). This CDR3 region has 15 residues. The CDR3 DNA is TGTGCCAGTAGTTCCTTTAAGGGGATGAACACTGAAGCTTTCTTT. This translates into CASSSFKGMNTEAFF.